This T cell receptor beta chain emerged from a study of patients and donors after allogeneic stem cell transplantation. This CDR3 comprises 15 residues. The V and J ends lost 2 bases and 7 bases, in that order; junction bases with no gene match: 7. MiXCR, run by TCRdb on the RT-PCR reads, gives a single entry per CDR3 protein. The table shows 84,000 or so distinct CDR3 sequences, with around 46% occurring only once. This TCR came from a human donor who was either an allogeneic HSCT recipient or a stem cell or donor lymphocyte infusion donor (not recorded which). It is not recorded whose cells these are; they may come from a transplant donor. The sample taken for sequencing was blood, either unsorted or a sorted T cell fraction (not recorded which). V usage is TRBV12-3 or TRBV12-4 and J usage is TRBJ1-5, with 8 bases matching TRBD1. In nucleotides, the CDR3 is TGTGCCAGCAGTTTAAATCAAGGACAGGGACAGCCCCAGCATTTT. It codes for CASSLNQGQGQPQHF.